Below, 14 T cell receptor beta chains from the same sample are listed, as sequenced in a study of CD8+CD57+ T cells in acquired aplastic anemia. Genomic DNA was employed as the template in profiling TCR beta VDJ and CDR3. TCRdb itself ran the reads through MiXCR, one entry per CDR3 protein. The repertoire consists of just over 400,000 distinct CDR3 sequences, with roughly 64% occurring once and the leading ten covering under 5%. Sequenced: sorted CD4+, CD8+, or CD8+CD57+ T cells (not recorded which) from PBMCs. The receptors shown here come from a human donor in good health, serving as a control.

The genes are TRBV5-1 and TRBJ2-3; D unresolved. V lost 2 bases, J lost 5 bases, and 9 bases lay in between. Germline lookup yields CDR1 SGHRS and CDR2 YFSETQ. The CDR3 has 13 amino acids. CDR3 region: CASSFSVGDTQYF. The CDR3 DNA reads as TGCGCCAGCAGCTTCTCAGTCGGAGATACGCAGTATTTT.

This clonotype was counted only a few times. Because the CDR3 is missing its conserved closing phenylalanine or tryptophan, this is likely a read error. The DNA is left out, because the CDR3 cannot be placed on it with certainty; the CDR3 is given as TCRdb lists it. V gene TRBV25-1 combines with J gene TRBJ1-3; TRBD1 was called by the table and not checked on the DNA. Germline-derived CDR1 and CDR2 are MGHDK and SYGVNS. The length of the CDR3 is 9 amino acids, counting both ends. The CDR3 sequence: CASSGTLNT.

For this clonotype: The CDR3 carries no conserved terminal phenylalanine or tryptophan, so it likely arises from a read error. The DNA is left out, because the CDR3 cannot be placed on it with certainty; the CDR3 is given as TCRdb lists it. The chain is built from TRBV7-2 and TRBJ1-3. The germline CDR1 and CDR2 sequences are SGHTA and FQGNSA. The CDR3 has 12 amino acids, counting both end residues. The CDR3 sequence is CASSNGENTTEV.

This clonotype was seen many times. The chain links TRBV5-1 to TRBJ2-2; possibly TRBD2 for D (6 bases). The length of the CDR3 is 16 residues. Per the germline V gene, CDR1 is SGHRS and CDR2 is YFSETQ. Trimming cost V 5 bases and J 0 bases, with 14 bases left between them. The CDR3 sequence: CASRLPGLTNTGELFF. Here the CDR3 DNA reads TGCGCCAGCAGGCTACCGGGACTCACGAACACCGGGGAGCTGTTTTTT.

Many counts were recorded for this clonotype. This chain joins TRBV6-1 and TRBJ2-7; 10 bases are a match to TRBD2. CDR1 is MNHNS and CDR2 is SASEGT in the germline V gene. Losses at the gene ends were 5 bases for V and 0 bases for J; bases not matched to a gene: 4. This CDR3 is 15 amino acids long. CDR3 amino acids: CASSTSGVGSYEQYF. CDR3 coding DNA: TGTGCCAGCAGTACTAGCGGGGTGGGCTCCTACGAGCAGTACTTC.

This clonotype was recorded many times. The rearrangement links TRBV27 to TRBJ1-2; D remains unclear. This CDR3 is 13 amino acids long. Germline loops: CDR1 MNHEY, CDR2 SMNVEV (reference sequence). Trimming left V 6 bases short and J 4 bases short, with 12 bases between. DNA for the CDR3: TGTGCCAGCAGCCAGAGGAGAGGCTATGGCTACACCTTC. Protein: CASSQRRGYGYTF.

A note on this clonotype: One end of the junction does not line up with germline, which may come from a read error. V gene TRBV10-2 combines with J gene TRBJ1-2; D possibly corresponds to TRBD1 (6 bases). CDR3 length: 13 amino acids. Looked up from germline, CDR1 is WSHSY and CDR2 is SAAADI. CDR3 loop: CASSPDSSYGNTF. For the CDR3, the DNA is TGCGCCAGCTCCCCGGACAGTTCCTATGGCAACACCTTC.

V usage is TRBV19 and J usage is TRBJ1-2, with 7 nucleotides matching TRBD1. Germline CDR1 and CDR2: LNHDA and SQIVND (reference sequence). The CDR3 length is 15 residues. The junction had 20 bases not matched to a gene; V was cut back by 9 bases and J by 10 bases. CDR3: CASSLGTAFYYTYTF. The CDR3 DNA reads TGTGCCAGCAGCCTAGGGACAGCCTTTTACTATACCTACACCTTC.

This clonotype was picked up one time. A junction boundary mismatches the germline segment, possibly from a read error. The chain has TRBV24-1 and TRBJ2-1, with 9 bases that match TRBD1. This CDR3 region has 15 residues. Germline values: CDR1 KGHDR, CDR2 SFDVKD. Here the CDR3 DNA reads TGTGCCAGCAGTGTGGGGGGGGACAGGGTGCCTGAGCAGTTCTTC. Translated, it gives CASSVGGDRVPEQFF.

In regard to this clonotype: The junction does not match germline at one end; this may be a read error. The rearrangement joins TRBV29-1 to TRBJ2-7; a possible D gene is TRBD2 (5 bases). The germline gives CDR1 SQVTM, CDR2 ANQGSEA. The CDR3 spans 13 residues. CDR3 loop: CSVLPEINNGEQF. DNA of the CDR3: TGCAGCGTCCTCCCTGAGATAAACAACGGGGAGCAGTTC.

This chain uses TRBV6-6 with TRBJ1-1; D is possibly TRBD1 (5 bases). Germline-derived CDR1 and CDR2 are MNHNY and SVGAGI (reference sequence). V gave up 6 bases and J gave up 6 bases, with 8 bases separating them. CDR3 length: 11 residues. CDR3 sequence reads: CASRRTPEAFF. CDR3 nucleotides: TGTGCCAGCAGACGGACACCTGAAGCTTTCTTT.

A remark on this clonotype: Because the CDR3 is missing its conserved closing phenylalanine or tryptophan, this is likely a read error. The gene calls are TRBV2 and TRBJ2-2; possibly TRBD2 for D (6 bases). The ends were cut back, 6 bases at V and 8 bases at J, with 19 bases in the middle. The germline V gene encodes CDR1 SNHLY and CDR2 FYNNEI. This CDR3 is 15 amino acids long. The CDR3 bases are TGTGCCAGCAGCCGGGAGTGTGGTATAGCGGGGGAGCTGTTTGTT. It yields the protein CASSRECGIAGELFV.

The sample holds many counts of this clonotype. This chain connects TRBV4-3 to TRBJ1-4; D is perhaps TRBD1 (6 bases). CDR1 and CDR2 from the germline V gene are LGHNA and YSLEER. The CDR3 runs 15 residues. V lost 1 base, J lost 6 bases, and 12 bases lay in between. The CDR3 region is CASSQVFRTDEKLFF. The CDR3 bases are TGCGCCAGCAGCCAAGTTTTTAGGACAGATGAAAAACTGTTTTTT.

This clonotype was detected many times. The rearrangement uses TRBV20-1 and TRBJ2-7; no clear D. Germline V gene sequence: CDR1 DFQATT, CDR2 SNEGSKA (reference sequence). Trimming took 6 bases from V and 0 from J, leaving 15 bases between them. The CDR3 spans 14 residues. DNA of the CDR3: TGCAGTGCCAACATTCCCCGAGACTCCTACGAGCAGTACTTC. It yields the protein CSANIPRDSYEQYF.